The 3 T cell receptor beta chains below were found in one sample sequenced in a study of T cell repertoires in cytomegalovirus infection. TCRdb used MiXCR to reprocess the reads, holding one entry per CDR3 protein. The table lists around 570,000 distinct CDR3 sequences, 40% of them singletons. Their antigen targets remain unknown. This specimen was cultured PBMCs, taken from culture after CMV antigen stimulation. These receptors came from a human donor in good health (CMV status not recorded). Some clones in this sample may be carry-over from other donors' samples.

The rearrangement links TRBV7-8 to TRBJ1-3; D gene ambiguous. Per the germline V gene, CDR1 is SGHVS and CDR2 is FQNEAQ. V lost 2 bases and J lost 8, with 10 bases in between. The CDR3 sequence is 13 residues long. The CDR3 spells CASSLSIGDTIYF. In DNA form, the CDR3 reads TGTGCCAGCAGCTTATCTATCGGGGACACCATATATTTT.

This clonotype was counted a few times. The CDR3 is CSARESAGPQPQHF. The CDR3 region has the DNA TGCAGTGCTAGAGAGTCGGCAGGCCCCCAGCCCCAGCATTTT. This chain connects TRBV20-1 to TRBJ1-5, with unresolved D. The CDR3 consists of 14 residues. The V gene's germline CDR1 is DFQATT and CDR2 SNEGSKA (reference sequence). Trimming took off 0 bases at V and 7 bases at J, with 13 bases between the two ends.

V gene TRBV7-7 combines with J gene TRBJ2-1; 9 bases align to TRBD1. This CDR3 comprises 16 residues. V was pared by 5 bases and J by 4 bases, with 9 bases of the junction left unmatched. CDR1 is SSHAT, CDR2 FNYEAQ, per germline (reference sequence). CDR3 in amino acids: CASSPTSGQGYNEQFF. As DNA, the CDR3 is TGTGCCAGCAGCCCGACGTCGGGACAGGGATACAATGAGCAGTTCTTC.